These T cell receptor beta chains were read from a single sample in a study of cytomegalovirus exposure and HLA in healthy donors. Produced via immunoSEQ multiplex PCR; TCRdb's table is partial and in-frame only. The table shows 100,000 or so clones, with around 77% occurring only once. The sequencing sample was made of PBMCs. Receptors were obtained from a woman in her thirties or forties in good health and CMV-seropositive. Each CDR3 is given with its conserved first and last residue. D genes are given only for firm matches. Not every row has a clone size; where given, it reads once, few, many or a size class.

J | V | size | length | D | CDR3 | DNA
TRBJ1-4 | TRBV28 | . | 13 | . | CASGVGIRGGLFF | TGTGCCAGTGGAGTAGGGATTCGGGGTGGACTGTTTTTT
TRBJ1-1 | TRBV7-6 | . | 13 | . | CASRQDTNTEAFF | TGTGCCAGCAGACAGGACACCAACACTGAAGCTTTCTTT
TRBJ2-7 | TRBV2 | few | 13 | TRBD1 | CASSTDREDEQYF | TGTGCCAGCAGCACCGACAGGGAAGACGAGCAGTACTTC
TRBJ2-3 | TRBV9 | . | 15 | . | CASSAQAVTTDTQYF | TGTGCCAGCAGCGCTCAAGCGGTCACCACAGATACGCAGTATTTT
TRBJ2-2 | TRBV18 | . | 14 | . | CASSPLSSTGELFF | TGTGCCAGCTCACCACTCAGTTCCACCGGGGAGCTGTTTTTT
TRBJ2-6 | TRBV6-5 | once | 16 | . | CASSSNWATGANVLTF | TGTGCCAGCAGTTCAAACTGGGCGACCGGGGCCAACGTCCTGACTTTC
TRBJ1-2 | TRBV7-8 | . | 15 | . | CASSPWTSGSKGYTF | TGTGCCAGCAGCCCCTGGACGTCGGGGAGCAAAGGCTACACCTTC
TRBJ2-2 | TRBV4-1 | . | 17 | TRBD2 | CASSKGLAGVNTGELFF | TGCGCCAGCAGCAAAGGATTAGCGGGAGTGAACACCGGGGAGCTGTTTTTT
TRBJ1-4 | TRBV5-1 | . | 13 | TRBD1 | CASTRTGGEKLFF | TGCGCCAGTACCCGGACAGGGGGCGAAAAACTGTTTTTT
TRBJ1-1 | TRBV7-9 | . | 14 | . | CASSAPFGPFEAFF | TGTGCCAGCAGCGCCCCGTTTGGGCCCTTTGAAGCTTTCTTT
TRBJ2-5 | TRBV28 | . | 14 | . | CASSLMAVQETQYF | TGTGCCAGCAGTTTAATGGCAGTCCAAGAGACCCAGTACTTC
TRBJ1-1 | TRBV5-6 | . | 15 | . | CASSLIKGAYTEAFF | TGTGCCAGCAGCTTGATAAAAGGGGCTTACACTGAAGCTTTCTTT
TRBJ2-1 | TRBV19 | . | 14 | . | CASSMVGLHNEQFF | TGTGCCAGTAGTATGGTGGGACTTCACAATGAGCAGTTCTTC
TRBJ1-4 | TRBV18 | . | 15 | TRBD1 | CASSATTGGNEKLFF | TGTGCCAGCTCAGCAACTACAGGGGGGAATGAAAAACTGTTTTTT
TRBJ2-1 | TRBV5-5 | once | 16 | TRBD2 | CASSLALGLVPDEQFF | TGTGCCAGCAGCTTGGCCTTAGGACTAGTTCCCGATGAGCAGTTCTTC
TRBJ2-3 | TRBV4-1 | . | 17 | TRBD2 | CASSQDGGAGGTDTQYF | TGCGCCAGCAGCCAAGATGGCGGGGCGGGGGGGACAGATACGCAGTATTTT
TRBJ1-5 | TRBV7-9 | once | 12 | . | CASSFSDQPQHF | TGTGCCAGCAGCTTCTCTGATCAGCCCCAGCATTTT
TRBJ2-3 | TRBV28 | . | 19 | TRBD2 | CASSSGGRTLTTPTDTQYF | TGTGCCAGCAGCAGCGGGGGGAGGACCTTAACGACCCCCACAGATACGCAGTATTTT
TRBJ2-2 | TRBV28 | . | 16 | TRBD2 | CASSPNPGLAGGELFF | TGTGCCAGCAGCCCTAACCCCGGGCTAGCGGGAGGGGAGCTGTTTTTT
TRBJ2-2 | TRBV19 | . | 15 | . | CASSIDPGGSGELFF | TGTGCCAGTAGTATAGACCCAGGCGGGTCTGGGGAGCTGTTTTTT
TRBJ2-5 | TRBV19 | . | 13 | . | CASSKVQRETQYF | TGTGCCAGTAGTAAGGTCCAGCGTGAGACCCAGTACTTC
TRBJ2-7 | TRBV28 | . | 18 | . | CASSLVPDQGLLGYEQYF | TGTGCCAGCAGTTTAGTTCCAGACCAGGGGCTTCTGGGATACGAGCAGTACTTC
TRBJ1-1 | TRBV4-3 | . | 14 | . | CASSQVTRGTEAFF | TGCGCCAGCAGCCAAGTCACCAGGGGCACTGAAGCTTTCTTT
TRBJ1-1 | TRBV27 | . | 13 | TRBD1 | CASSLFRTGEAFF | TGTGCCAGCAGTTTATTTAGGACAGGGGAAGCTTTCTTT
TRBJ2-2 | TRBV5-1 | few | 14 | TRBD1 | CASSLDQGAGELFF | TGCGCCAGCAGCTTGGACCAGGGGGCCGGGGAGCTGTTTTTT
TRBJ1-4 | TRBV19 | . | 15 | TRBD1 | CASSIHRDRVEKLFF | TGTGCCAGTAGTATCCACCGGGACAGGGTTGAAAAACTGTTTTTT
TRBJ1-2 | TRBV5-1 | . | 13 | . | CASSLYRDGGYTF | TGCGCCAGCAGCCTCTACAGGGACGGTGGCTACACCTTC
TRBJ2-1 | TRBV7-7 | . | 19 | TRBD2 | CASSLATPGLAGGNNEQFF | TGTGCCAGCAGCTTAGCTACTCCGGGACTAGCGGGAGGTAACAATGAGCAGTTCTTC
TRBJ1-3 | TRBV5-4 | few | 15 | . | CASSSPSTSGNTIYF | TGTGCCAGCAGCTCCCCGAGTACCTCTGGAAACACCATATATTTT
TRBJ1-1 | TRBV29-1 | . | 12 | TRBD1 | CSVGQAGSEAFF | TGCAGCGTCGGACAGGCGGGCTCTGAAGCTTTCTTT
TRBJ2-7 | TRBV6-1 | few | 13 | . | CASSSPATGEQYF | TGTGCCAGCAGTTCCCCCGCGACTGGGGAGCAGTACTTC
TRBJ1-3 | TRBV28 | . | 17 | . | CASSPGRPSWEGNTIYF | TGTGCCAGCAGTCCCGGGAGACCATCATGGGAGGGAAACACCATATATTTT
TRBJ1-4 | TRBV2 | . | 14 | . | CASSEGVEDEKLFF | TGTGCCAGCAGTGAAGGGGTAGAGGATGAAAAACTGTTTTTT